The rows below give T cell receptor beta chains drawn from one sample of a study of T cells expressing NK-cell markers. TCRdb reprocessed the 5' RACE reads and keeps a single row for each CDR3 protein, giving no DNA. Recorded for this sample: about 260,000 distinct CDR3 sequences. The material sequenced was blood T cells: a sorted CD56 or NKG2C T cell subset, CD4+ or CD8+ T cells, or bulk PBMC T cells (not recorded which). All receptors come from a young man in good health. Both conserved end residues are part of each CDR3. Each record gives: V gene, J gene, CDR3 protein.

>TRBV4-3|TRBJ1-4
CASSQDSTANEKLFF
>TRBV5-6|TRBJ2-1
CASSLAGLQGDEQFF
>TRBV4-2|TRBJ2-2
CASSQGLALNTGELFF
>TRBV11-3|TRBJ2-1
CASSPSGRDNEQFF
>TRBV19|TRBJ2-2
CASNPLIRGNTGELFF
>TRBV21-1|TRBJ2-7
CASRKGVPKPYEQYF
>TRBV11-3|TRBJ2-5
CASSGGGETQYF
>TRBV9|TRBJ1-5
CASSVEGGPNEPQHF
>TRBV9|TRBJ2-1
CASTRGQGENEQFF
>TRBV12-3/TRBV12-4|TRBJ2-7
CASQVGPFYEQYF
>TRBV18|TRBJ1-5
CASSPNGGDQPQHF
>TRBV6-4|TRBJ2-2
CASAEDSNTGELFF
>TRBV20-1|TRBJ2-2
CSARQGRRTGTGELFF
>TRBV5-5|TRBJ2-7
CASSLPLPDRGGEQYF
>TRBV30|TRBJ2-1
CAWSVLRGPVEQFF
>TRBV6-5|TRBJ2-4
CASSSGQVLAKNIQYF
>TRBV6-5|TRBJ2-1
CASSYVGGGTNEQFF
>TRBV29-1|TRBJ2-1
CSALGMGAYNEQFF
>TRBV7-2|TRBJ1-3
CASSQWTGGNTIYF
>TRBV5-1|TRBJ2-3
CASSSPGLEEGEYF
>TRBV18|TRBJ1-2
CASSPGQNYGYTF
>TRBV10-3|TRBJ2-5
CAISDVSAGTQYF
>TRBV20-1|TRBJ2-1
CSARRTSYNEQFF
>TRBV20-1|TRBJ2-7
CSARLDPSVQYF
>TRBV6-6|TRBJ2-1
CASSTPIPGTGGTSGSYNEQFF
>TRBV4-1|TRBJ1-1
CASSQEVSMNTEAFF
>TRBV7-2|TRBJ2-1
CASSSIQAGVGEQFF
>TRBV6-1|TRBJ2-2
CATRGGAANTGELFF